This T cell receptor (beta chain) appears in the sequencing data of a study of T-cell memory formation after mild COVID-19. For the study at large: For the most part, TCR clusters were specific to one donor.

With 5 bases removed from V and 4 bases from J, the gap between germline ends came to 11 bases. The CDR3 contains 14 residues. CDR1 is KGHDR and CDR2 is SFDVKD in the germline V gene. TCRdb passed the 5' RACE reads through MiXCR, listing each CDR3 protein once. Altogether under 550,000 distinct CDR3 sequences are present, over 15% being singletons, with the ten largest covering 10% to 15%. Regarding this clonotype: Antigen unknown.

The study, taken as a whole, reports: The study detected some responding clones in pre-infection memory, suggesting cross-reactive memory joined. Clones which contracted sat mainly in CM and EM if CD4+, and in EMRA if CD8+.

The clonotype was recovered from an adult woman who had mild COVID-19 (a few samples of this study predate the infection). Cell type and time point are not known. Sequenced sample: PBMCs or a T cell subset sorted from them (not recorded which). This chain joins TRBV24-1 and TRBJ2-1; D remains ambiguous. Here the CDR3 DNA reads TGTGCCACCAGTGCGGAAATGGGATACAATGAGCAGTTCTTC. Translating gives CATSAEMGYNEQFF.